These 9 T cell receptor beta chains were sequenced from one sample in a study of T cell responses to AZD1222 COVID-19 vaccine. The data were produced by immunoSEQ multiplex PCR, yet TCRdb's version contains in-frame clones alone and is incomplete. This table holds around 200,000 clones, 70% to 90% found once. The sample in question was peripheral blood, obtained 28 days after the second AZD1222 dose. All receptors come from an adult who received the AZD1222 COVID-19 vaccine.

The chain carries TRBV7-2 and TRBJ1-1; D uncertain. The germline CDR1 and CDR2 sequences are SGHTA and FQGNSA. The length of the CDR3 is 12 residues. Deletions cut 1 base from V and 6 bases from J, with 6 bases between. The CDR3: CASSLDTAEAFF. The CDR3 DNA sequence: TGTGCCAGCAGCTTAGATACTGCTGAAGCTTTCTTT.

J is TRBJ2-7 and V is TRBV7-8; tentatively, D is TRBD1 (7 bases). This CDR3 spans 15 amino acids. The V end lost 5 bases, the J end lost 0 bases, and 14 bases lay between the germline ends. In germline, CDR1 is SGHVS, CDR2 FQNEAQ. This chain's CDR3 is CASSLQGGGSYEQYF. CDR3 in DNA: TGTGCCAGCAGCCTTCAGGGGGGCGGCTCCTACGAGCAGTACTTC.

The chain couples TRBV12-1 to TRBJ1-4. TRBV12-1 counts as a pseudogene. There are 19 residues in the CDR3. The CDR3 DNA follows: TGTGCCAGCAACTGTACTACTCCGGGACGTGATTTGGGTAATGAAAAACTGTTTTTT. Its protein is CASNCTTPGRDLGNEKLFF.

In DNA, the CDR3 is TGTGCCAGCAGTTCCTATGGCTACACCTTC. Amino acid sequence: CASSSYGYTF. V is TRBV28 and J is TRBJ1-2; unclear D gene. CDR3 length: 10 residues. Germline assignment: CDR1 MDHEN and CDR2 SYDVKM. The V end was cut by 4 bases, the J end by 4 bases, with 1 base between.

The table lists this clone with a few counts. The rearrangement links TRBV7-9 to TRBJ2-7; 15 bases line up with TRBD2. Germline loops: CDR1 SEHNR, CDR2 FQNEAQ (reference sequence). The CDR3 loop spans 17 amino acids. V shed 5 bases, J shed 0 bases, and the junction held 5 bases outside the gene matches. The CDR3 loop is CASSRGTSGRSSYEQYF. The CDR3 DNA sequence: TGTGCCAGCAGCAGAGGGACTAGCGGGAGGTCCTCCTACGAGCAGTACTTC.

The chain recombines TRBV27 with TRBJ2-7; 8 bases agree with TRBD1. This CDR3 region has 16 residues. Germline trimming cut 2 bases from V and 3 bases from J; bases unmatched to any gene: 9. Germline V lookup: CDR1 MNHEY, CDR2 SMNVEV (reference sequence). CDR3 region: CASSLDRTGPSYEQYF. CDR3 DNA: TGTGCCAGCAGTTTAGACCGGACAGGGCCTAGCTACGAGCAGTACTTC.

The DNA for the CDR3 is TGTGCCAGCAGTCCCAAGTCCGGGGAGCTGTTTTTT. Translation gives CASSPKSGELFF. The chain is built from TRBV6-2 or TRBV6-3 and TRBJ2-2; D is undetermined. This CDR3 comprises 12 residues. The V end lost 5 bases, the J end lost 6 bases, and 7 bases lay between the germline ends. The germline gives CDR1 MNHEY, CDR2 SVGEGT.

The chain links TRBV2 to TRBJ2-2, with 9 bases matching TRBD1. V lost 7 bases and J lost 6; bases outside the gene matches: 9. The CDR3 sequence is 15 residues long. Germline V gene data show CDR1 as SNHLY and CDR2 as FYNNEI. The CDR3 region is CASTLGTGFPGELFF. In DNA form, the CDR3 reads TGTGCCAGCACCCTCGGGACAGGGTTTCCCGGGGAGCTGTTTTTT.

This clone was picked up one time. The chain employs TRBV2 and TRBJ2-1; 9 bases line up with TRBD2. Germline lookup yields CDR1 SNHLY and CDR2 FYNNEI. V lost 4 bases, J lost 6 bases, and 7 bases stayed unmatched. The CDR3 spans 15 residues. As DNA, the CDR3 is TGTGCCAGCAGTGGTGCCGGGACTAGCAGCAATGAGCAGTTCTTC. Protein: CASSGAGTSSNEQFF. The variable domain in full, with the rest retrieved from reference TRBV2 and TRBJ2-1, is EPEVTQTPSHQVTQMGQEVILRCVPISNHLYFYWYRQILGQKVEFLVSFYNNEISEKSEIFDDQFSVERPDGSNFTLKIRSTKLEDSAMYFCASSGAGTSSNEQFFGPGTRLTVL.